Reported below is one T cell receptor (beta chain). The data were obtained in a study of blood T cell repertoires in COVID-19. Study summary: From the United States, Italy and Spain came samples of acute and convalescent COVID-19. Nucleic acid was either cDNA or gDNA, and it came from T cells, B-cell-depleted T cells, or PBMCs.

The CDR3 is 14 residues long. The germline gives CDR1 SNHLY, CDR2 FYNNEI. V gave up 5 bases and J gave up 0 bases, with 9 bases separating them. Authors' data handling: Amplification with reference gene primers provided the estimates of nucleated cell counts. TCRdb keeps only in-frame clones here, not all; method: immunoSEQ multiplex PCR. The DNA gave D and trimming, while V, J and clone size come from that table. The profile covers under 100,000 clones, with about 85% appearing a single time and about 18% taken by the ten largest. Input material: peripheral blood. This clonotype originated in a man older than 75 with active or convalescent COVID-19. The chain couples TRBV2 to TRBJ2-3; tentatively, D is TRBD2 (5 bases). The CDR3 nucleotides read TGTGCCAGCAGTTTTGAGCGGAGCACAGATACGCAGTATTTT. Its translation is CASSFERSTDTQYF.